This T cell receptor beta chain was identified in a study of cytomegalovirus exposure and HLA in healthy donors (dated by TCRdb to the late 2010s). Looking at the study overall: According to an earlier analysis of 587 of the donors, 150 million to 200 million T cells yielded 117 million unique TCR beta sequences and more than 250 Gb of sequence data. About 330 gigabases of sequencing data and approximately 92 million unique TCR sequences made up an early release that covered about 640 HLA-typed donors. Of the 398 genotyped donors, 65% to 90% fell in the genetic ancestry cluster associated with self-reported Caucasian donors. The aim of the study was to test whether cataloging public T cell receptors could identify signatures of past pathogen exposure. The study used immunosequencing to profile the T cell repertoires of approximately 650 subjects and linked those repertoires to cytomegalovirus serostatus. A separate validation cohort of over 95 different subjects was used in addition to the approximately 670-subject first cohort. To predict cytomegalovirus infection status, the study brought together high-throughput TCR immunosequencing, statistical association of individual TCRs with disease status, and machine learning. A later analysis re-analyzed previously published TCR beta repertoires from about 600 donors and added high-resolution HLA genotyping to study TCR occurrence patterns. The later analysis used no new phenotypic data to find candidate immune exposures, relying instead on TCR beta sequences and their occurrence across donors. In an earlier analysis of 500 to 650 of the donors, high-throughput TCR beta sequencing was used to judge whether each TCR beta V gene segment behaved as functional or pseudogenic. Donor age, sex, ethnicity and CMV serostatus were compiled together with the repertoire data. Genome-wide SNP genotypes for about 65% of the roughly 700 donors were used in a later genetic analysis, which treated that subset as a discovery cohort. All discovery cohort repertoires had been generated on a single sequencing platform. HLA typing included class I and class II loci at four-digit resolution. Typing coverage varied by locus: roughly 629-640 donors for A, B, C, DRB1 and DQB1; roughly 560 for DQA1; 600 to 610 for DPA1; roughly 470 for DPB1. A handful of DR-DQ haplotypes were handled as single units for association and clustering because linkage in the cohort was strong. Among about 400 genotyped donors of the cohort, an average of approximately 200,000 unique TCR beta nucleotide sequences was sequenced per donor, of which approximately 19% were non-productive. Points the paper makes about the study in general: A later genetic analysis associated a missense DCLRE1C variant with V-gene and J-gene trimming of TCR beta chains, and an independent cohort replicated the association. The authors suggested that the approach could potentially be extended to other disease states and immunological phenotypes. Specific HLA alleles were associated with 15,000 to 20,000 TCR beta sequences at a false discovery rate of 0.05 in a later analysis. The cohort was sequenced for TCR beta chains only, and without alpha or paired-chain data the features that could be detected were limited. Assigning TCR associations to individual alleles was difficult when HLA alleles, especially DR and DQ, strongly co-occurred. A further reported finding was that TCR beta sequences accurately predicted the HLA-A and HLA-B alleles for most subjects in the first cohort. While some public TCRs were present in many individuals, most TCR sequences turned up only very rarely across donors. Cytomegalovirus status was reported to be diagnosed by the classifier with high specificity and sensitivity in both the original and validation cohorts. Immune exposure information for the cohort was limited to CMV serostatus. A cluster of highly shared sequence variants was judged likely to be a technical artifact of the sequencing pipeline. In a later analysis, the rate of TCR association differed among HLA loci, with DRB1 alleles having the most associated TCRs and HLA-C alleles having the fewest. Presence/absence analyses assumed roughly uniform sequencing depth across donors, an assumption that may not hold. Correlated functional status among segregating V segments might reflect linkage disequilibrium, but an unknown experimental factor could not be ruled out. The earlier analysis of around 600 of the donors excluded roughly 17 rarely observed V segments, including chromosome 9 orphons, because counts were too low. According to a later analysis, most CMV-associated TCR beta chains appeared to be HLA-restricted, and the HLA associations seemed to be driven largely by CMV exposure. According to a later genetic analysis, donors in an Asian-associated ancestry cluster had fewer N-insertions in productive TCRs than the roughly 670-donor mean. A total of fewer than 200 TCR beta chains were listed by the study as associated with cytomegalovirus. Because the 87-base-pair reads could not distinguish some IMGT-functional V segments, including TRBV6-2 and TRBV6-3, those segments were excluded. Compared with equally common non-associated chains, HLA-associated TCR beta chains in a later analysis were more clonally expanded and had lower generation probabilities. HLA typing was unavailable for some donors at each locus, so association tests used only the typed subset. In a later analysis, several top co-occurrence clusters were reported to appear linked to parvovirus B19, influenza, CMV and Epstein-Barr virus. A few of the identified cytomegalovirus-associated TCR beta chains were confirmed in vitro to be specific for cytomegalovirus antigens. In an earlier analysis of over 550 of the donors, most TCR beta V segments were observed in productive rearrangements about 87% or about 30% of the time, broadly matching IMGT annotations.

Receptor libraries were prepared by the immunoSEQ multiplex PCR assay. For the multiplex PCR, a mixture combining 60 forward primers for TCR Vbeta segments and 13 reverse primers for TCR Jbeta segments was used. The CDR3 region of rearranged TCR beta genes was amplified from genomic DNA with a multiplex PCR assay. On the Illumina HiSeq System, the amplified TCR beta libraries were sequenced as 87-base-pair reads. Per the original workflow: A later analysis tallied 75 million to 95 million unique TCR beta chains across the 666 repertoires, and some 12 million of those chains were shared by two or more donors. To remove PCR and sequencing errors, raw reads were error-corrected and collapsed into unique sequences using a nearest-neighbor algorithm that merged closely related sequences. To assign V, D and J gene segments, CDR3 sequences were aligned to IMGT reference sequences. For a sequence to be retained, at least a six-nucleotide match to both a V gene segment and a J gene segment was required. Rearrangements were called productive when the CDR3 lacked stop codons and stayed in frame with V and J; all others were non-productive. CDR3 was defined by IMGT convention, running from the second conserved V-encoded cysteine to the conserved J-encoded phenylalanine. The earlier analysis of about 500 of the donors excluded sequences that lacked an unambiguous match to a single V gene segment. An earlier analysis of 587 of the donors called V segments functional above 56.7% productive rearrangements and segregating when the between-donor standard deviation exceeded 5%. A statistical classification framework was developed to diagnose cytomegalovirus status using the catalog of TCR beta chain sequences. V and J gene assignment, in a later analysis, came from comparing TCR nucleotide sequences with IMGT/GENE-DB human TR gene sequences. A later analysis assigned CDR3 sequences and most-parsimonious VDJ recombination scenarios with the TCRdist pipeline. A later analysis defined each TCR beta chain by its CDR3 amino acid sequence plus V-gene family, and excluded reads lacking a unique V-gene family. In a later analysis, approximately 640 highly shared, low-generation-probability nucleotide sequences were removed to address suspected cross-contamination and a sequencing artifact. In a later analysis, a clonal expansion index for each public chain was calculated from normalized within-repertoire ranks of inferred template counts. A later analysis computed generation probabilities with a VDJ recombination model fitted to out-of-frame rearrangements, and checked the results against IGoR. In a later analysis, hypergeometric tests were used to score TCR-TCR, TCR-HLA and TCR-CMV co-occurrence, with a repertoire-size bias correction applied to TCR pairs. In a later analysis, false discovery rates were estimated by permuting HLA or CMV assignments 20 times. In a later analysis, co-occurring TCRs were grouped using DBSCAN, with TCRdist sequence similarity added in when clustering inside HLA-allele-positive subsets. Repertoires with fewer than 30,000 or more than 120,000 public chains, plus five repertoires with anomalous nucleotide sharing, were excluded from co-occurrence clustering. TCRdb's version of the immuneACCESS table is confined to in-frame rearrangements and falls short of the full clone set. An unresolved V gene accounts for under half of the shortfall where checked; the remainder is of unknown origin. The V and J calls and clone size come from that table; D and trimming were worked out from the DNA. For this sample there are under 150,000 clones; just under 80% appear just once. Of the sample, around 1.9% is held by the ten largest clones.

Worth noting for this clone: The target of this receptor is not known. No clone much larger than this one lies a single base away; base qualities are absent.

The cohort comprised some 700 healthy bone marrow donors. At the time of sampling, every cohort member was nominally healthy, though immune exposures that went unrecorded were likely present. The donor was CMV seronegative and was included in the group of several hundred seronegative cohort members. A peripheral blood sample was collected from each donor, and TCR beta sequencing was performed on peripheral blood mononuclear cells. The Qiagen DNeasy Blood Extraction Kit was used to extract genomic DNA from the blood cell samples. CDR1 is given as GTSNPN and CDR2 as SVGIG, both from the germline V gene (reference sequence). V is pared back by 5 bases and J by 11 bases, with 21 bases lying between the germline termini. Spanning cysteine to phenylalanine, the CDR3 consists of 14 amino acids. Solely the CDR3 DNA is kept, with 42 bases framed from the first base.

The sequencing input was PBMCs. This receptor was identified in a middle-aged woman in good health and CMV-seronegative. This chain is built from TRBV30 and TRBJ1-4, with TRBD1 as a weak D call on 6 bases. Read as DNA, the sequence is TGTGCCTGGGGGGAAGGGGGGGTCGTCGCGAAACTGTTTTTT. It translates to CAWGEGGVVAKLFF.